The 27 T cell receptor beta chains below all came from one sample that was sequenced in a study of radiotherapy plus CTLA-4 blockade in lung cancer. The method was immunoSEQ multiplex PCR; TCRdb's version includes in-frame clones alone and lacks a portion of them. The repertoire includes 110,000 or so clones, roughly 74% of them detected once, and roughly 5.2% sits in the top ten. Sequenced here: peripheral blood, sampled from a patient treated with radiotherapy plus ipilimumab. Receptors were obtained from a human donor with non-small cell lung cancer who had a partial response to radiotherapy plus ipilimumab.

CDR3 region: CASSKRQDSNQPQHF. DNA for the CDR3: TGTGCCAGCAGTAAAAGACAGGATAGCAATCAGCCCCAGCATTTT. The genes are TRBV2 and TRBJ1-5; D perhaps matches TRBD1 (6 bases). The CDR3 consists of 15 residues. The V and J ends lost 5 bases and 0 bases respectively, with 11 bases between them. Germline V gene data show CDR1 as SNHLY and CDR2 as FYNNEI.

The rearrangement uses TRBV6-5 and TRBJ2-5; perhaps TRBD1 as D (6 bases). The CDR3 runs 16 residues. V lost 0 bases and J lost 5, with 16 bases in between. Germline V gives CDR1 MNHEY, CDR2 SVGAGI. This CDR3 reads CASSYSPPGVGETQYF. CDR3 bases: TGTGCCAGCAGTTACTCCCCTCCAGGGGTCGGGGAGACCCAGTACTTC.

The genes are TRBV20-1 and TRBJ1-2; unclear D gene. The CDR3 totals 10 residues. Germline-derived CDR1 and CDR2 are DFQATT and SNEGSKA (reference sequence). The V gene lost 5 bases and the J gene lost 5 bases, with 6 bases spanning the gap. The CDR3 DNA sequence: TGCAGTGCTCCTCAGTATGGCTACACCTTC. Translating it yields CSAPQYGYTF.

V usage is TRBV7-2 and J usage is TRBJ2-2, with D uncertain. V was pared by 5 bases and J by 1 base, with 5 bases between. Germline V gene data show CDR1 as SGHTA and CDR2 as FQGNSA. The CDR3 extends over 13 amino acids. CDR3 nucleotides: TGTGCCAGCAGCGACAAGAACACCGGGGAGCTGTTTTTT. Translated, it gives CASSDKNTGELFF.

This chain links TRBV6-5 with TRBJ1-3; 8 positions agree with TRBD1. The CDR3 is 14 residues long. Germline V lookup: CDR1 MNHEY, CDR2 SVGAGI. With V trimmed by 6 bases and J by 7 bases, 8 bases remained unmatched. The CDR3 protein is CASRRTGFENTIYF. DNA of the CDR3: TGTGCCAGCAGAAGGACAGGGTTCGAGAACACCATATATTTT.

The rearrangement joins TRBV7-2 to TRBJ2-5; 9 bases agree with TRBD2. The V gene end was trimmed by 1 base and the J gene end by 7 bases; junction bases not matched to a gene: 7. The germline gives CDR1 SGHTA, CDR2 FQGNSA. The CDR3 is 15 residues long. CDR3 amino acids: CASSLVGLASGTQYF. As DNA, the CDR3 is TGTGCCAGCAGCTTAGTGGGACTAGCCTCCGGGACCCAGTACTTC.

This chain connects TRBV11-3 to TRBJ2-5; D perhaps matches TRBD2 (5 bases). The V end was cut by 1 base, the J end by 5 bases, with 8 bases between. There are 13 residues in the CDR3. Germline V CDR1 and CDR2: SGHNT, YENEEA. CDR3 in amino acids: CASSLVLGETQYF. As DNA, the CDR3 is TGTGCCAGCAGCTTAGTACTAGGGGAGACCCAGTACTTC.

This chain connects TRBV4-2 to TRBJ2-1; D possibly corresponds to TRBD2 (5 bases). The CDR3 consists of 15 residues. Germline V gene data show CDR1 as LGHNA and CDR2 as YNFKEQ. Trimming shortened V by 7 bases and J by 0 bases, and 13 bases separated the two germline ends. The CDR3 sequence: CASTWELSSYNEQFF. CDR3 DNA sequence: TGTGCCAGCACCTGGGAGCTTAGCTCCTACAATGAGCAGTTCTTC.

V usage is TRBV5-6 and J usage is TRBJ2-2, with a tentative D call TRBD1 (6 bases). Germline V gene sequence: CDR1 SGHDT, CDR2 YYEEEE. Trimming removed 6 bases at V and 4 bases at J, with 10 bases between. The CDR3 contains 13 residues. The CDR3 region is CASNDRFTGELFF. CDR3 in DNA: TGTGCCAGCAACGACAGGTTCACCGGGGAGCTGTTTTTT.

The V gene is TRBV19, the J gene TRBJ2-6; 8 bases match TRBD1. Germline V gene data show CDR1 as LNHDA and CDR2 as SQIVND (reference sequence). V shed 5 bases and J 0 bases; nucleotides not matched to a gene: 15. This CDR3 is built from 20 residues. Written as DNA, the CDR3 is TGTGCCAGTAGTGCAGACAGGGGACGAACCCCTCTCTCTGGGGCCAACGTCCTGACTTTC. This encodes CASSADRGRTPLSGANVLTF.

This clone was detected only once. The chain couples TRBV18 to TRBJ1-1; D remains unclear. Germline CDR1 reads KGHSH; CDR2 reads LQKENI. V was shortened by 1 base and J by 1 base, with 7 bases between the two germline ends. The CDR3 sequence is 14 residues long. The CDR3 DNA reads TGTGCCAGCTCACCACAGTTAGAGAACACTGAAGCTTTCTTT. This sequence encodes CASSPQLENTEAFF.

The chain is built from TRBV11-2 and TRBJ2-1; D possibly corresponds to TRBD2 (5 bases). From germline, CDR1 is SGHAT and CDR2 FQNNGV. V was cut by 5 bases and J by 0 bases, with 11 bases left in between. This CDR3 region has 15 residues. CDR3 nucleotides: TGTGCCAGCAGCACAAGAGGGAGCTCCTACAATGAGCAGTTCTTC. Its translation is CASSTRGSSYNEQFF.

This chain joins TRBV18 and TRBJ2-1, with D unresolved. Looked up from germline, CDR1 is KGHSH and CDR2 is LQKENI. With 0 bases removed from V and 6 bases from J, the gap between germline ends came to 15 bases. The CDR3 spans 16 residues. The CDR3 spells CASSPPGSSRGNEQFF. CDR3 DNA: TGTGCCAGCTCACCACCGGGTTCCTCCCGAGGCAATGAGCAGTTCTTC.

The chain recombines TRBV28 with TRBJ1-1; perhaps TRBD1 as D (5 bases). The CDR3 runs to 14 residues. Germline CDR1 reads MDHEN; CDR2 reads SYDVKM. Deletions cut 3 bases from V and 6 bases from J, with 14 bases between. DNA of the CDR3: TGTGCCAGCAGTTTCTCCCGACAGCTGCCTGAAGCTTTCTTT. Protein product: CASSFSRQLPEAFF.

This clone occurred once. This chain uses TRBV28 with TRBJ1-5; the D is unclear. CDR3 size: 17 residues. Deletions cut 2 bases from V and 3 bases from J, with 17 bases between. The germline V gene encodes CDR1 MDHEN and CDR2 SYDVKM. CDR3 residues: CASSLGSGFDFNQPQHF. DNA of the CDR3: TGTGCCAGCAGTTTAGGTTCCGGTTTCGACTTCAATCAGCCCCAGCATTTT.

V and J are TRBV27 and TRBJ2-1; 11 bases agree with TRBD1. The J segment lost 8 bases and the V segment lost 2 bases, leaving 5 bases of the junction unmatched. This CDR3 has 15 amino acids. From germline, CDR1 is MNHEY and CDR2 SMNVEV (reference sequence). The CDR3 DNA is TGTGCCAGCAGTTTAGGGGACAGGGGGTTCTATGAGCAGTTCTTC. It specifies CASSLGDRGFYEQFF.

This clone was seen more than once but under ten times. The gene calls are TRBV7-6 and TRBJ2-6; unclear D gene. The V gene's germline CDR1 is SGHVS and CDR2 FNYEAQ. The CDR3 is 16 residues long. Trimming took 2 bases from V and 1 from J, leaving 9 bases between them. The CDR3 loop is CASSLTSGSGANVLTF. The CDR3 DNA reads as TGTGCCAGCAGCTTAACTTCAGGATCTGGGGCCAACGTCCTGACTTTC.

This clone was seen only a few times. V gene TRBV6-5 combines with J gene TRBJ2-5, with D perhaps TRBD2 (6 bases). CDR3 length: 14 residues. Trimming left V 0 bases short and J 5 bases short, with 10 bases between. Germline V lookup: CDR1 MNHEY, CDR2 SVGAGI. For the CDR3, the DNA is TGTGCCAGCAGTTACTCGGGACTGACGGAGACCCAGTACTTC. The encoded protein is CASSYSGLTETQYF.

The chain is built from TRBV7-6 and TRBJ2-1; TRBD2 agrees at 7 bases. The CDR3 is made up of 17 amino acids. Losses at the gene ends were 1 base for V and 0 bases for J; bases not matched to a gene: 6. Germline V CDR1 and CDR2: SGHVS, FNYEAQ. CDR3 residues: CASSLDTSASSYNEQFF. CDR3 nucleotide sequence: TGTGCCAGCAGCTTAGACACTAGCGCCAGCTCCTACAATGAGCAGTTCTTC.

This chain links TRBV7-8 with TRBJ2-5, with D tentatively TRBD1 (5 bases). Trimming pared 5 bases from V and 5 bases from J, leaving 12 bases between. Germline V gives CDR1 SGHVS, CDR2 FQNEAQ. The CDR3 is made up of 13 amino acids. The CDR3, as DNA: TGTGCCAGCAGCCAGGGCCTAGGGGAGACCCAGTACTTC. Translation: CASSQGLGETQYF. Full variable domain (missing parts from reference TRBV7-8 and TRBJ2-5): GAGVSQSPRYKVAKRGQDVALRCDPISGHVSLFWYQQALGQGPEFLTYFQNEAQLDKSGLPSDRFFAERPEGSVSTLKIQRTQQEDSAVYLCASSQGLGETQYFGPGTRLLVL.

This sequence joins TRBV4-1 and TRBJ2-5; D is possibly TRBD2 (6 bases). The germline V and J ends were trimmed by 3 bases and 1 base, with 24 bases remaining between them. In germline, CDR1 is MGHRA, CDR2 YSYEKL. The CDR3 length is 19 residues. In DNA form, the CDR3 reads TGCGCCAGCAGCCATTACTCGCCCGGTGGGGGAGGCCCCCAAGAGACCCAGTACTTC. It yields the protein CASSHYSPGGGGPQETQYF.

The chain couples TRBV30 to TRBJ2-3; 8 bases align to TRBD1. This CDR3 spans 15 amino acids. The junction had 6 bases not matched to a gene; V was cut back by 0 bases and J by 4 bases. CDR1 and CDR2 from the germline V gene are GTSNPN and SVGIG (reference sequence). CDR3 sequence reads: CAWSVLGQGSDTQYF. The CDR3, as DNA: TGTGCCTGGAGTGTACTTGGACAGGGATCAGATACGCAGTATTTT.

The chain carries TRBV29-1 and TRBJ1-1; 8 bases are shared with TRBD1. The V gene end was trimmed by 1 base and the J gene end by 6 bases; junction bases not matched to a gene: 10. The CDR3 covers 15 residues. The germline CDR1 and CDR2 sequences are SQVTM and ANQGSEA. This chain's CDR3 is CSVEARTGPGAEAFF. The CDR3 coding sequence is TGCAGCGTTGAAGCCCGGACAGGGCCCGGGGCTGAAGCTTTCTTT.

The chain joins TRBV30 to TRBJ2-7, with TRBD1 matching over 8 bases. The CDR3 totals 14 residues. Germline-derived CDR1 and CDR2 are GTSNPN and SVGIG (reference sequence). The V segment lost 5 bases and the J segment 3 bases; nucleotides outside the gene matches: 9. For the CDR3, the DNA is TGTGCCTGGCAACCCAGGGGGCCTTACTACGAGCAGTACTTC. It encodes CAWQPRGPYYEQYF.

This chain joins TRBV5-5 and TRBJ1-2, with D perhaps matching TRBD1 (6 bases). The V end was cut by 2 bases, the J end by 1 base, with 12 bases between. The CDR3 spans 15 residues. CDR1 SGHKS and CDR2 YYEKEE come from the germline V gene (reference sequence). CDR3 nucleotides: TGTGCCAGCAGCTTTAACGAGGGGGTTAACTATGGCTACACCTTC. It encodes CASSFNEGVNYGYTF.

Only a few counts were recorded for this clone. The chain links TRBV6-6 to TRBJ1-2; perhaps TRBD1 as D (6 bases). The CDR3 has 13 residues. Germline V gene lookup returns CDR1 MNHNY and CDR2 SVGAGI (reference sequence). V was trimmed by 7 bases and J by 1 base, leaving 10 bases between them. CDR3 bases: TGTGCCAGCACCCAGGGACATAACTATGGCTACACCTTC. This codes for CASTQGHNYGYTF.

For the CDR3, the DNA is TGTGCCAGCGCGGGGGGACACGAGCAGTACTTC. It codes for CASAGGHEQYF. The V gene is TRBV6-5, the J gene TRBJ2-7, with 8 bases fitting TRBD2. The V and J ends lost 8 bases and 5 bases, in that order; junction bases with no gene match: 2. The germline CDR1 and CDR2 sequences are MNHEY and SVGAGI. The CDR3 extends over 11 amino acids.